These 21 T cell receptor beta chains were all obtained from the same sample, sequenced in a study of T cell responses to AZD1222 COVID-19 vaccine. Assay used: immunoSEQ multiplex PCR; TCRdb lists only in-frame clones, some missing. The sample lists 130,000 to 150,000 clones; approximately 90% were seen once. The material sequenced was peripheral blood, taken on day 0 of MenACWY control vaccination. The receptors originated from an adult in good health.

In DNA, the CDR3 is TGCGCCAGCAGCCTCCGGACAGGGGGCTATGGCTACACCTTC. As protein: CASSLRTGGYGYTF. The chain couples TRBV5-1 to TRBJ1-2; 10 bases agree with TRBD1. Germline trimming cut 4 bases from V and 4 bases from J; bases unmatched to any gene: 4. The CDR3 contains 14 residues. Germline V lookup: CDR1 SGHRS, CDR2 YFSETQ.

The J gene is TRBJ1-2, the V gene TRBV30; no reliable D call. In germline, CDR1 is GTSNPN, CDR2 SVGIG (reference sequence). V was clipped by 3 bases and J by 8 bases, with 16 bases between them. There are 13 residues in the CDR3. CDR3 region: CAWRYWAEEGYTF. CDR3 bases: TGTGCCTGGAGGTATTGGGCCGAGGAAGGCTACACCTTC.

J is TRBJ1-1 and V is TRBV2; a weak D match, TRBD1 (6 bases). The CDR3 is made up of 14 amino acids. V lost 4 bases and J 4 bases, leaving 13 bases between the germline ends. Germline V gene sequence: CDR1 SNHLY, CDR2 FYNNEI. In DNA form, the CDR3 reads TGTGCCAGCAGTGTTCTGGGGGCTGGCACTGAAGCTTTCTTT. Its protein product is CASSVLGAGTEAFF.

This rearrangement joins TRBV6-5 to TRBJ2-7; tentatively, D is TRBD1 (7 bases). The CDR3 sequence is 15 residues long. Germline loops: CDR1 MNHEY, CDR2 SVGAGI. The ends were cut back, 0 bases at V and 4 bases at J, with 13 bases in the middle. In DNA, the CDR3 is TGTGCCAGCAGTTACTCGAGGGGGGACAGATACGAGCAGTACTTC. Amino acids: CASSYSRGDRYEQYF.

The CDR3 protein is CASSILSGGADEQYF. In DNA, the CDR3 is TGTGCCAGTAGTATATTGAGCGGGGGGGCGGACGAGCAGTACTTC. The chain links TRBV19 to TRBJ2-7, with 10 bases lining up with TRBD2. The ends lost 2 bases at V and 5 bases at J; junction bases unmatched: 6. CDR1 is LNHDA and CDR2 is SQIVND in the germline V gene (reference sequence). The length of the CDR3 is 15 residues.

The CDR3: CASSPSGGGNSPLHF. The CDR3 nucleotides read TGTGCCAGTAGTCCCTCCGGAGGGGGTAATTCACCCCTCCACTTT. This rearrangement joins TRBV19 to TRBJ1-6; D might be TRBD1 (6 bases). The germline V gene encodes CDR1 LNHDA and CDR2 SQIVND (reference sequence). The CDR3 consists of 15 residues. V dropped 5 bases and J dropped 6 bases, with 14 bases sitting between them.

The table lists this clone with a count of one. CDR3 in amino acids: CAWSRDSINQPQHF. The CDR3 DNA reads as TGTGCCTGGAGCCGGGACAGCATCAATCAGCCCCAGCATTTT. The chain uses TRBV30 and TRBJ1-5, with 7 bases aligning to TRBD1. The CDR3 extends over 14 amino acids. The germline gives CDR1 GTSNPN, CDR2 SVGIG (reference sequence). The V segment lost 3 bases and the J segment 3 bases; nucleotides outside the gene matches: 5.

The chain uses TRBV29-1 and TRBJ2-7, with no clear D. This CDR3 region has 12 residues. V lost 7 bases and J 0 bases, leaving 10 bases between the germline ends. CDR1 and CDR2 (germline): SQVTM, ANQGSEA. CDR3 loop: CSAQANSYEQYF. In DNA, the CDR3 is TGCAGCGCTCAGGCTAACTCCTACGAGCAGTACTTC.

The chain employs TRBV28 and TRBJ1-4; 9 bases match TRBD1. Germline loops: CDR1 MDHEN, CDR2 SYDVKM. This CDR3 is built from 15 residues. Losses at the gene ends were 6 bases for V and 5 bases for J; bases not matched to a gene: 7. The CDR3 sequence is CASSPPTGGNEKLFF. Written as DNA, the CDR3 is TGTGCCAGCAGCCCACCGACAGGGGGGAATGAAAAACTGTTTTTT. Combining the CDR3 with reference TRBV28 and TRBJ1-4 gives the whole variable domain DVKVTQSSRYLVKRTGEKVFLECVQDMDHENMFWYRQDPGLGLRLIYFSYDVKMKEKGDIPEGYSVSREKKERFSLILESASTNQTSMYLCASSPPTGGNEKLFFGSGTQLSVL.

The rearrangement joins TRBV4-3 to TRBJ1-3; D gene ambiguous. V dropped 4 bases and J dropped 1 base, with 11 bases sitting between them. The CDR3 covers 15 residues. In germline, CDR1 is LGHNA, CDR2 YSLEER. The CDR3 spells CASSLDGVSGNTIYF. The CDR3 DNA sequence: TGCGCCAGCAGCCTCGACGGTGTATCTGGAAACACCATATATTTT.

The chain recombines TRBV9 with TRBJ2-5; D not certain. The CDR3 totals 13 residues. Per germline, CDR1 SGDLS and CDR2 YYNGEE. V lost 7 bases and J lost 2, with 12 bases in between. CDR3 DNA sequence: TGTGCCAGCCCTGTCCTCCCGCAAGAGACCCAGTACTTC. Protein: CASPVLPQETQYF.

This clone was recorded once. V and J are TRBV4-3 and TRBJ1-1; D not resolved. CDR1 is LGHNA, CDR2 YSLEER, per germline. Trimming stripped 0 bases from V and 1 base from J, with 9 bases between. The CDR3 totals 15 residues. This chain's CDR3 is CASSQDLGRNTEAFF. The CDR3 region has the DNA TGCGCCAGCAGCCAAGATCTGGGTAGGAACACTGAAGCTTTCTTT.

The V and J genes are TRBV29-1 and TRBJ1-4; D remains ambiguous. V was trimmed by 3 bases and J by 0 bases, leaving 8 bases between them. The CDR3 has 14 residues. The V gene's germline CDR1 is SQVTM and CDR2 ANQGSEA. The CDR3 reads CSVEDFTTNEKLFF. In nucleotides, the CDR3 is TGCAGCGTTGAGGACTTTACAACTAATGAAAAACTGTTTTTT.

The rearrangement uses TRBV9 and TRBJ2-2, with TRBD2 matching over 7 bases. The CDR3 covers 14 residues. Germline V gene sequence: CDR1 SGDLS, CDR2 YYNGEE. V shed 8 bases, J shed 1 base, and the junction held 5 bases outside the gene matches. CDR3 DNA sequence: TGTGCCAGTCACGGGACTAAGAACACCGGGGAGCTGTTTTTT. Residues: CASHGTKNTGELFF.

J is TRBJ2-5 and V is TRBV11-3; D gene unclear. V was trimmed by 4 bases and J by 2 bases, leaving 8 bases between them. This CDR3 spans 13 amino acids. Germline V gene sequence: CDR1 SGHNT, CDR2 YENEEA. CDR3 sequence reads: CASSWGIQETQYF. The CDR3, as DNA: TGTGCCAGCAGCTGGGGAATTCAAGAGACCCAGTACTTC.

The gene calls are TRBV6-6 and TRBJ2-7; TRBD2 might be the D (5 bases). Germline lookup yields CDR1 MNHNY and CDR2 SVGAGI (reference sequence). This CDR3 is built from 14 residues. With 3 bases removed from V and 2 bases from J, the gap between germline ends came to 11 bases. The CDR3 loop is CASSYGSPTYEQYF. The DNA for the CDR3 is TGTGCCAGCAGTTATGGGAGCCCTACCTACGAGCAGTACTTC.

CDR3 in DNA: TGTGCCAGCAGCTTAAGTCCTGGGTTCGGCTACACCTTC. This codes for CASSLSPGFGYTF. The gene calls are TRBV7-3 and TRBJ1-2; D is ambiguous. Trimming took off 1 base at V and 8 bases at J, with 11 bases between the two ends. Germline CDR1 and CDR2: SGHTA and FQGTGA. The CDR3 totals 13 residues.

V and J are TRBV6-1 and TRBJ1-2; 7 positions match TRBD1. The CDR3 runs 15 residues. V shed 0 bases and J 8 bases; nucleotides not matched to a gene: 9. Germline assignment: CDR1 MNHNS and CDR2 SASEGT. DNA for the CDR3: TGTGCCAGCAGTGAAGCGCGGCAGGGAGGGGGCGGCTACACCTTC. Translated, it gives CASSEARQGGGGYTF.

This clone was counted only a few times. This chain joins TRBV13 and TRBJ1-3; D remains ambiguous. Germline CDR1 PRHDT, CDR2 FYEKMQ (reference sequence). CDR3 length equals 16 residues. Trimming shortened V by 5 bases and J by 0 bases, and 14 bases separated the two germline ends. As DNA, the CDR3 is TGTGCCAGCAGCCTCTACCGGCGCGGCTCTGGAAACACCATATATTTT. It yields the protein CASSLYRRGSGNTIYF.

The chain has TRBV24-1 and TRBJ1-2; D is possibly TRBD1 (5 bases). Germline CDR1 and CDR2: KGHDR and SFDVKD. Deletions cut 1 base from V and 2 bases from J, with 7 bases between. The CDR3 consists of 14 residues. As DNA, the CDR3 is TGTGCCACCAGTGATTTAGGGGAGAACTATGGCTACACCTTC. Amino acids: CATSDLGENYGYTF.

The CDR3 DNA is TGTGCCAGCAGCCCAAGCGGGAGTTTCAATGAGCAGTTCTTC. Translation gives CASSPSGSFNEQFF. The chain recombines TRBV7-3 with TRBJ2-1; TRBD2 agrees at 8 bases. The CDR3 extends over 14 amino acids. V lost 5 bases to trimming and J lost 6 bases; unmatched junction nucleotides: 6. Germline lookup yields CDR1 SGHTA and CDR2 FQGTGA.